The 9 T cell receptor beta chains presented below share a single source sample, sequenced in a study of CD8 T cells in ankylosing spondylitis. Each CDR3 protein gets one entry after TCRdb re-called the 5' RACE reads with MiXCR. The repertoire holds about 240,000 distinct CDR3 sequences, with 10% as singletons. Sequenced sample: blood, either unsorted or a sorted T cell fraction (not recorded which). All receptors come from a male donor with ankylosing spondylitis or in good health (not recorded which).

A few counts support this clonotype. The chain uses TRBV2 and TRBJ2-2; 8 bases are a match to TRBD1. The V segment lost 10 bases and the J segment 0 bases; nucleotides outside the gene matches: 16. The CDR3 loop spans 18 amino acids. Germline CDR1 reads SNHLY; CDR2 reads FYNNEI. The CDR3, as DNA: TGTGCCACCCGAGACAGGGGATTGGTTCGCGCGAACACCGGGGAGCTGTTTTTT. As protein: CATRDRGLVRANTGELFF.

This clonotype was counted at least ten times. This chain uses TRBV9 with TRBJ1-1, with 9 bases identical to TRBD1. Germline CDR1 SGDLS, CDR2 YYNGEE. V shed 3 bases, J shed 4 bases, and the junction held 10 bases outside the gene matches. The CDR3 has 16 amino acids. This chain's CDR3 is CASSAGPGQGFTEAFF. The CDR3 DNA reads TGTGCCAGCAGCGCGGGGCCGGGACAGGGCTTCACTGAAGCTTTCTTT.

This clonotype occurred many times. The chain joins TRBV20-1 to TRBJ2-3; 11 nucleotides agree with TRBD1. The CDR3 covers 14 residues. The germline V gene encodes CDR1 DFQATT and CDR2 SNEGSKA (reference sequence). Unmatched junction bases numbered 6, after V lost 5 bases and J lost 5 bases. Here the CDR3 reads CSAHRDRGVDTQYF. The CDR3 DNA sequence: TGCAGTGCTCACCGGGACAGGGGGGTAGATACGCAGTATTTT.

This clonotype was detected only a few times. The CDR3 nucleotides read TGTGCCAGCAGCCGTCTGGGCGGGAGGATGGGGTACAATGAGCAGTTCTTC. Its protein product is CASSRLGGRMGYNEQFF. The rearrangement links TRBV12-3 or TRBV12-4 to TRBJ2-1; 8 bases fit TRBD2. The CDR3 loop spans 17 amino acids. The trim removed 6 bases at V and 4 bases at J, leaving 14 bases unmatched.

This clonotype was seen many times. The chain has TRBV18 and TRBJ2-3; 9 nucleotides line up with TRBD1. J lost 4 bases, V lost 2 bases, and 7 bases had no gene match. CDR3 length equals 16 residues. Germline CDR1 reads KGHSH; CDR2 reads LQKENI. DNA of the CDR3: TGTGCCAGCTCACCAAGTTCGACAGGGGGGCCAGATACGCAGTATTTT. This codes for CASSPSSTGGPDTQYF.

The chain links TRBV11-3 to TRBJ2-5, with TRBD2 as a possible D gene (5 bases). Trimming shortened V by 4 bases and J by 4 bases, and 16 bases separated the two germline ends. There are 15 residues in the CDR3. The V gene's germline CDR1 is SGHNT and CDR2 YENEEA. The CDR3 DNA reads TGTGCCAGCAGCTCTTTAACGATGGGGAGAGAGACCCAGTACTTC. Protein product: CASSSLTMGRETQYF.

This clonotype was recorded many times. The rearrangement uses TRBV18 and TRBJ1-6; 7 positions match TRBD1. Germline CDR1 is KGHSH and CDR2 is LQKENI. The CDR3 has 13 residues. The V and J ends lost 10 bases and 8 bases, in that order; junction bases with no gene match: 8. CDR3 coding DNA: TGTGCCACCGCCGGACAGGAAGATTCACCCCTCCACTTT. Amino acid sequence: CATAGQEDSPLHF.

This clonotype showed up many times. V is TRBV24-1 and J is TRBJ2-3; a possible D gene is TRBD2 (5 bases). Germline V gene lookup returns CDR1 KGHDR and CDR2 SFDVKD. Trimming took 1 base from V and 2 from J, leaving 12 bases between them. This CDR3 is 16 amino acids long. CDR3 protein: CATSDLGGPFTDTQYF. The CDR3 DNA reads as TGTGCCACCAGTGATTTAGGCGGGCCTTTCACAGATACGCAGTATTTT.

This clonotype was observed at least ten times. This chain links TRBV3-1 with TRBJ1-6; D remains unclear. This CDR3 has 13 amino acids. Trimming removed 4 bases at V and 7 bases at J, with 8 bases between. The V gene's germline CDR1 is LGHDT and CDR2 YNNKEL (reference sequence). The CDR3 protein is CASSLRANSPLHF. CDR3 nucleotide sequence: TGTGCCAGCAGCCTTCGGGCAAATTCACCCCTCCACTTT.